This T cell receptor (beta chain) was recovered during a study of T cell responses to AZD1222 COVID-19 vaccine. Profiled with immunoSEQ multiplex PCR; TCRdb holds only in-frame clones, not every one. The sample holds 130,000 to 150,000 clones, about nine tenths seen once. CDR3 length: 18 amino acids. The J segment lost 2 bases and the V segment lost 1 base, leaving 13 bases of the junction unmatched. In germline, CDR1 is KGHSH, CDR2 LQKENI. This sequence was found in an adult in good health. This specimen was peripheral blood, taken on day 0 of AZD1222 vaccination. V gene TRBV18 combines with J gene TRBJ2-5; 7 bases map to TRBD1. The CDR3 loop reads CASSPLTPGQLQQETQYF. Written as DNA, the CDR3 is TGTGCCAGCTCACCACTGACGCCGGGACAGCTACAGCAAGAGACCCAGTACTTC.